This TCR beta chain is from a study of blood T cell repertoires in COVID-19. At the level of the study: The origin of the acute and convalescent COVID-19 samples was the United States, Italy and Spain. Nucleic acid was either cDNA or gDNA, and it came from T cells, B-cell-depleted T cells, or PBMCs.

Generated by immunoSEQ multiplex PCR, the TCRdb table keeps only in-frame clones and is missing some. The data hold 130,000 to 150,000 clones, with roughly 88% observed a single time. This study enrolled people aged about 18 to 100 from under 25 US geographic areas. Cohort assignment relied on participant-reported clinical history. CDR1 and CDR2 (germline): SGHDT, YYEEEE. Trimming pared 4 bases from V and 9 bases from J, leaving 20 bases between. The CDR3 is made up of 15 amino acids. The TCR was taken from a woman aged 25-40 years with acute COVID-19. This rearrangement joins TRBV5-6 to TRBJ1-5; TRBD1 is a possible D gene (5 bases). The material sequenced was PBMCs or T cells enriched from blood (not recorded which). The CDR3 region has the DNA TGTGCCAGCAGCCAGGGTACGACGTTAAGGGGGCCCCAGCATTTT. Translated, it gives CASSQGTTLRGPQHF.